The 14 T cell receptor beta chains presented below share a single source sample, sequenced in a study of blood T cells in healthy people across ages. Primed by a sample-barcoded 5' primer and a J-beta primer mix, a second PCR proceeded for about 6 to 12 cycles. TCRdb reprocessed the 5' RACE reads with MiXCR, giving one entry per CDR3 protein. The sample records 700,000 to 800,000 distinct CDR3 sequences, roughly 44% being singletons. The specimen was blood. Every receptor here comes from a woman aged 55-69 years in good health.

V and J are TRBV7-3 and TRBJ1-1; D perhaps matches TRBD1 (5 bases). The V end lost 5 bases, the J end lost 3 bases, and 13 bases lay between the germline ends. This CDR3 region has 14 residues. The germline V gene encodes CDR1 SGHTA and CDR2 FQGTGA. The CDR3, as DNA: TGTGCCAGCAGCCCCCGGGGGAGTCACACTGAAGCTTTCTTT. The encoded protein is CASSPRGSHTEAFF.

This clonotype is a singleton in its sample. Just one base apart from a much larger clone, this may be a read error. J is TRBJ1-2 and V is TRBV4-2; D is unresolved. V shed 3 bases and J shed 6 bases, with 8 bases lying between them. CDR1 LGHNA and CDR2 YNFKEQ come from the germline V gene. CDR3 size: 12 residues. The CDR3 bases are TGTGCCAGCAGCCACAGGAGGGATGGCTACACCTTC. This encodes CASSHRRDGYTF.

The V gene is TRBV10-3, the J gene TRBJ1-1; possible D gene TRBD1, 5 bases. Trimming stripped 5 bases from V and 3 bases from J, with 16 bases between. CDR1 is ENHRY, CDR2 SYGVKD, per germline. The CDR3 covers 15 residues. The CDR3: CAISSRDGAYTEAFF. The CDR3 DNA reads as TGTGCCATCAGTTCCAGGGACGGCGCGTACACTGAAGCTTTCTTT.

This clonotype was seen a few times. V usage is TRBV9 and J usage is TRBJ2-1; 8 bases line up with TRBD2. The V gene's germline CDR1 is SGDLS and CDR2 YYNGEE. This CDR3 region has 15 residues. The V and J ends lost 4 bases and 7 bases, in that order; junction bases with no gene match: 10. The CDR3 spells CASSPPLAARNEQFF. The CDR3 region has the DNA TGTGCCAGCAGCCCCCCACTAGCGGCAAGGAATGAGCAGTTCTTC.

V and J are TRBV27 and TRBJ2-1; no definite D call. Trimming left V 5 bases short and J 1 base short, with 9 bases between. This CDR3 spans 14 amino acids. Germline CDR1 reads MNHEY; CDR2 reads SMNVEV (reference sequence). The DNA of the CDR3 is TGTGCCAGCAGTGTTGGGGTATCCTACAATGAGCAGTTCTTC. This codes for CASSVGVSYNEQFF.

In DNA form, the CDR3 reads TGTGCCAGCAGCCCGGACTATGAAAAACTGTTTTTT. Encoded protein: CASSPDYEKLFF. This rearrangement joins TRBV12-3 or TRBV12-4 to TRBJ1-4; D is ambiguous. The CDR3 extends over 12 amino acids. V was clipped by 6 bases and J by 6 bases, with 8 bases between them.

Only a few counts were recorded for this clonotype. The V call is TRBV4-2, the J call TRBJ2-7; the D gene is possibly TRBD2 (5 bases). The CDR3 consists of 15 residues. Germline CDR1 and CDR2: LGHNA and YNFKEQ. Between the trimmed V and J ends, which lost 0 bases and 2 bases, there was a span of 11 bases. The CDR3 DNA reads TGTGCCAGCAGCCAAGATGCCAGCGGAACCTACGAGCAGTACTTC. Protein: CASSQDASGTYEQYF.

The chain recombines TRBV29-1 with TRBJ2-5; 7 bases fit TRBD1. The ends lost 0 bases at V and 11 bases at J; junction bases unmatched: 3. The CDR3 spans 11 residues. Germline lookup yields CDR1 SQVTM and CDR2 ANQGSEA. The chain's CDR3 is CSVEEDRKQYF. In DNA form, the CDR3 reads TGCAGCGTTGAAGAGGACAGGAAGCAGTACTTC.

This clonotype has only a few counts. The chain carries TRBV20-1 and TRBJ2-1; TRBD2 agrees at 9 bases. V dropped 2 bases and J dropped 5; count of bases not matched to a gene: 10. The CDR3 length is 16 residues. The germline gives CDR1 DFQATT, CDR2 SNEGSKA (reference sequence). CDR3 DNA sequence: TGCAGTGCTAGAATGCTGAGTCTAGCGGGGAACAATGAGCAGTTCTTC. Translation: CSARMLSLAGNNEQFF.

This sequence joins TRBV20-1 and TRBJ1-6; D might be TRBD1 (5 bases). The germline gives CDR1 DFQATT, CDR2 SNEGSKA (reference sequence). This CDR3 spans 17 amino acids. V lost 2 bases to trimming and J lost 10 bases, with 24 bases between them. The chain's CDR3 is CSARKRYDRFPISPLHF. CDR3 bases: TGCAGTGCTAGAAAACGATATGACAGATTCCCGATATCACCCCTCCACTTT.

A few counts support this clonotype. CDR3 residues: CASSVNRGGTEAFF. The CDR3 DNA reads as TGTGCCAGCAGCGTAAACAGGGGGGGGACTGAAGCTTTCTTT. V usage is TRBV9 and J usage is TRBJ1-1, with 8 bases lining up with TRBD1. V was clipped by 1 base and J by 5 bases; unmatched bases: 4. CDR1 and CDR2 (germline): SGDLS, YYNGEE. CDR3 length: 14 residues.

This clonotype turned up a few times. Here the CDR3 reads CASSLGAKNSPLHF. In nucleotides, the CDR3 is TGTGCCAGCAGTTTAGGTGCGAAAAATTCACCCCTCCACTTT. The chain carries TRBV28 and TRBJ1-6; D unclear. Germline CDR1 reads MDHEN; CDR2 reads SYDVKM. This CDR3 region has 14 residues. V dropped 2 bases and J dropped 7 bases, with 9 bases sitting between them.

The V gene is TRBV5-1, the J gene TRBJ2-7, with D possibly matching TRBD1 (6 bases). The CDR3 runs 14 residues. V was shortened by 4 bases and J by 4 bases, with 15 bases between the two germline ends. Germline CDR1 is SGHRS and CDR2 is YFSETQ. CDR3 in DNA: TGCGCCAGCAGCCTGGGTGGGGGCGAGTACGAGCAGTACTTC. It encodes CASSLGGGEYEQYF.

The table lists this clonotype with a few counts. The DNA for the CDR3 is TGTGCCATCAGAAACCGCGGGACAGGGGCCTACGAGCAGTACTTC. Its protein is CAIRNRGTGAYEQYF. The chain employs TRBV10-3 and TRBJ2-7; the match to TRBD1 covers 10 bases. Germline V CDR1 and CDR2: ENHRY, SYGVKD. CDR3 length: 15 amino acids. J gave up 2 bases and V 6 bases, and 7 bases lay outside the gene matches.